Listed here are 10 T cell receptor beta chains from one sample, sequenced in a study of Graves' ophthalmopathy and Graves' hyperthyroidism. CDR3 regions of TCR beta were amplified from RNA transcripts. An initial RT-PCR round employing HTBI primers preceded a second-round multiplex PCR. Using its own MiXCR run on the multiplex PCR reads, TCRdb lists one record per CDR3 protein. Seen here are about 150,000 distinct CDR3 sequences, about 40% observed once, and the top ten hold 5.8%. The sample was peripheral blood. The receptors derive from a woman aged 40-49 years with Graves' ophthalmopathy.

The rearrangement joins TRBV6-5 to TRBJ1-5; a possible D gene is TRBD1 (5 bases). Germline lookup yields CDR1 MNHEY and CDR2 SVGAGI. V was clipped by 2 bases and J by 6 bases, with 14 bases between them. CDR3 length equals 15 residues. CDR3 in amino acids: CASSYGDWGVQPQHF. For the CDR3, the DNA is TGTGCCAGCAGTTACGGGGACTGGGGGGTTCAGCCCCAGCATTTT.

The chain is built from TRBV11-1 and TRBJ2-7; the D gene is possibly TRBD1 (6 bases). The germline V gene encodes CDR1 SGHAT and CDR2 FQDESV (reference sequence). V lost 1 base and J 4 bases, leaving 14 bases between the germline ends. CDR3 length equals 15 residues. The CDR3 loop is CASSLVRQVEYEQYF. The CDR3 DNA is TGTGCCAGCAGCTTAGTGCGACAGGTTGAATACGAGCAGTACTTC.

This clonotype has at least ten counts. The CDR3 region is CASSPPGTGGLHEQYF. In DNA, the CDR3 is TGCGCCAGCAGTCCCCCCGGGACAGGGGGCTTGCACGAGCAGTACTTC. The J gene is TRBJ2-7, the V gene TRBV5-1, with TRBD1 matching over 12 bases. The V segment lost 5 bases and the J segment 5 bases; nucleotides outside the gene matches: 11. The CDR3 runs to 16 residues. Per germline, CDR1 SGHRS and CDR2 YFSETQ.

This clonotype has a count of ten or more. This sequence joins TRBV28 and TRBJ2-7; D is unclear. The CDR3 is 16 residues long. Between the trimmed V and J ends, which lost 2 bases and 4 bases, there was a span of 18 bases. CDR1 MDHEN and CDR2 SYDVKM come from the germline V gene. CDR3 protein: CASSLGWQLSKYEQYF. In DNA form, the CDR3 reads TGTGCCAGCAGTTTAGGTTGGCAGCTCAGTAAATACGAGCAGTACTTC.

This clonotype was counted ten times or more. This chain connects TRBV3-1 to TRBJ1-2; the D is unclear. The germline CDR1 and CDR2 sequences are LGHDT and YNNKEL (reference sequence). This CDR3 is built from 12 residues. Trimming stripped 4 bases from V and 8 bases from J, with 11 bases between. CDR3 in amino acids: CASSRRENGYTF. CDR3 nucleotides: TGTGCCAGCAGCCGGCGTGAAAACGGCTACACCTTC.

At least ten counts were recorded for this clonotype. This chain connects TRBV5-1 to TRBJ1-5, with a tentative D call TRBD1 (5 bases). V shed 3 bases and J shed 0 bases, with 19 bases lying between them. The CDR3 extends over 18 amino acids. Germline CDR1 and CDR2: SGHRS and YFSETQ. This CDR3 reads CASSSTDRDSNSNQPQHF. As DNA, the CDR3 is TGCGCCAGCAGCTCGACCGATCGGGACTCTAATAGCAATCAGCCCCAGCATTTT.

This sequence joins TRBV28 and TRBJ2-5; unclear D gene. Germline V gene sequence: CDR1 MDHEN, CDR2 SYDVKM. The V gene lost 2 bases and the J gene lost 12 bases, with 16 bases spanning the gap. This CDR3 is 13 amino acids long. The CDR3 region has the DNA TGTGCCAGCAGTTTAAGCGATCGAGAGAATAAGTACTTC. This encodes CASSLSDRENKYF.

This clonotype occurred many times. CDR3 sequence reads: CASSYAGDTEAFF. In DNA, the CDR3 is TGTGCCAGCAGTTACGCCGGGGACACTGAAGCTTTCTTT. The genes are TRBV6-5 and TRBJ1-1; D remains unclear. The V and J ends lost 2 bases and 3 bases respectively, with 7 bases between them. This CDR3 contains 13 residues. Germline assignment: CDR1 MNHEY and CDR2 SVGAGI.

This clonotype was detected many times. The V gene is TRBV6-4, the J gene TRBJ1-5; D is possibly TRBD1 (6 bases). V was clipped by 6 bases and J by 0 bases, with 18 bases between them. The CDR3 consists of 17 residues. Germline V gene sequence: CDR1 MRHNA, CDR2 SNTAGT. CDR3 protein: CASRPNRVVYSNQPQHF. CDR3 bases: TGTGCCAGCAGGCCAAACAGGGTTGTCTATAGCAATCAGCCCCAGCATTTT.

This clonotype came up many times. The V gene is TRBV19, the J gene TRBJ2-7; D might be TRBD2 (5 bases). V lost 4 bases and J lost 3, with 10 bases in between. CDR1 and CDR2 from the germline V gene are LNHDA and SQIVND (reference sequence). The CDR3 runs to 13 residues. DNA of the CDR3: TGTGCCAGTAGTACCGGACTGGGCTACGAGCAGTACTTC. Protein sequence: CASSTGLGYEQYF.